This T cell receptor beta chain is from a study of Ad26.COV2.S vaccination and SARS-CoV-2 variants. Treatment described: about 20 received Ad26.COV2.S at low or high dose, single or two shots; several received placebo; per-sample allocation not given. After the first vaccine or placebo injection, samples were drawn on day 63. A Boston donor was an adult aged 18-55 years. Participants' vaccine, an Ad26 vector, delivered Wuhan-strain SARS-CoV-2 spike. V was clipped by 6 bases and J by 0 bases; unmatched bases: 8. Per germline, CDR1 KGHDR and CDR2 SFDVKD. The CDR3 totals 16 residues. Of note for this clone: Its target is unknown.

Generated by immunoSEQ multiplex PCR, the TCRdb table keeps only in-frame clones and is missing some. This table holds some 420,000 clones, around nine tenths found once. Notes on the study in general: Vaccinees showed greater spike-specific TCR breadth than placebo recipients.

This receptor was identified in a person aged 18 to 59 who received the Ad26.COV2.S COVID-19 vaccine or a placebo. This sequence joins TRBV24-1 and TRBJ2-5, with 8 bases aligning to TRBD2. Sequencing used peripheral blood, obtained in a trial of Ad26.COV2.S vaccine versus placebo. This CDR3 reads CATSKQSGGHQETQYF. The CDR3 DNA sequence: TGTGCCACCAGTAAGCAAAGCGGGGGCCACCAAGAGACCCAGTACTTC.